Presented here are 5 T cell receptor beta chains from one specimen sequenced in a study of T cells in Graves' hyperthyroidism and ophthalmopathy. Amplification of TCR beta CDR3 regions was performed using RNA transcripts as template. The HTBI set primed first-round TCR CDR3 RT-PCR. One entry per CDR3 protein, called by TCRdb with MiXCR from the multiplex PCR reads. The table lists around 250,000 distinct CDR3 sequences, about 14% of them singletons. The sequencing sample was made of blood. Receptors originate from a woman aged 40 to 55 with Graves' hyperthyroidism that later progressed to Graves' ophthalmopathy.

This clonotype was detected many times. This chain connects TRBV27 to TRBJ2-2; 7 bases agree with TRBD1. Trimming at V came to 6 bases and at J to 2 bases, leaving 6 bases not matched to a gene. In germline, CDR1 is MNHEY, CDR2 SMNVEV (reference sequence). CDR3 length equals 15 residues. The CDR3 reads CASRPGQANTGELFF. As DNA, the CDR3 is TGTGCCAGCAGACCAGGACAGGCAAACACCGGGGAGCTGTTTTTT.

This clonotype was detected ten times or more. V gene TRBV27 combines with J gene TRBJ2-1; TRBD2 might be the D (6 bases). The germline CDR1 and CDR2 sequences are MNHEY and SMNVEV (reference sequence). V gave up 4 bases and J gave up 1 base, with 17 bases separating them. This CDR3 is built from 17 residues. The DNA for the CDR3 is TGTGCCAGCAGTTCCCAGGCGACTGCGGGGTCCTACAATGAGCAGTTCTTC. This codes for CASSSQATAGSYNEQFF.

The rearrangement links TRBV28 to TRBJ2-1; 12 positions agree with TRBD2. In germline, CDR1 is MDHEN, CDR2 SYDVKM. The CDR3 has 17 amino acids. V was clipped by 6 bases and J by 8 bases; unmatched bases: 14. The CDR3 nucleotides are TGTGCCAGCAGCCAAGCCGCTAGCGGGAGGGCCGTCCATGAGCAGTTCTTC. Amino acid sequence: CASSQAASGRAVHEQFF.

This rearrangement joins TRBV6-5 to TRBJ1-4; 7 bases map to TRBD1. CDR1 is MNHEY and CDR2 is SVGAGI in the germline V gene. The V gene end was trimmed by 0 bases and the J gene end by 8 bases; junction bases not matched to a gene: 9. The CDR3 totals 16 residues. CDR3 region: CASSYSLTGYIEKLFF. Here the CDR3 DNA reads TGTGCCAGCAGTTACTCCTTGACAGGGTATATCGAAAAACTGTTTTTT.

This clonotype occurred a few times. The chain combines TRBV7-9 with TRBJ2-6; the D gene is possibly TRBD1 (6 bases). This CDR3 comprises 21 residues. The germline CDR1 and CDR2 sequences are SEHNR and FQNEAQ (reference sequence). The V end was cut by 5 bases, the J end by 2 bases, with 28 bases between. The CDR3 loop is CASSPFGTTPVVEAGANVLTF. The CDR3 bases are TGTGCCAGCAGCCCATTCGGGACAACCCCGGTGGTGGAAGCTGGGGCCAACGTCCTGACTTTC.